The T cell receptor beta chain described here comes from a study of control samples from healthy donors and cancer patients. The method was immunoSEQ multiplex PCR; TCRdb's version includes in-frame clones alone and lacks a portion of them. Of about 130,000 clones in the sample, approximately 90% are singletons; the top ten hold about 3.4%. Trimming took 4 bases from V and 3 from J, leaving 17 bases between them. The CDR3 runs 15 residues. From germline, CDR1 is SGHRS and CDR2 YFSETQ. The chain couples TRBV5-1 to TRBJ2-7; the D gene is possibly TRBD1 (5 bases). Input material: blood. This TCR was recovered from a man aged 50-59 years in good health. The CDR3 is CASSTLGPPGYEQYF. The CDR3 DNA reads as TGCGCCAGCAGCACCCTGGGGCCCCCAGGCTACGAGCAGTACTTC.